The 2 T cell receptor beta chains reported below all come from one sample, sequenced in a study of cytomegalovirus exposure and HLA in healthy donors. With 60 Vbeta and 13 Jbeta primers, the PCR was carried out. TCRdb's table, derived via immunoSEQ multiplex PCR, lists solely in-frame clones and lacks some. The sample has around 150,000 clones, approximately 80% seen once. The specimen was PBMCs. These receptors all come from a male donor in good health and CMV-seronegative.

V usage is TRBV27 and J usage is TRBJ2-3; no firm D call. The length of the CDR3 is 14 residues. CDR1 is MNHEY and CDR2 is SMNVEV in the germline V gene (reference sequence). V was clipped by 6 bases and J by 2 bases, with 12 bases between them. The CDR3 nucleotides are TGTGCCAGCAGCCCGGGTCCAATCACAGATACGCAGTATTTT. This sequence encodes CASSPGPITDTQYF.

The V gene is TRBV25-1, the J gene TRBJ1-1; D unclear. V lost 2 bases and J 3 bases, leaving 10 bases between the germline ends. The CDR3 has 14 residues. Germline V CDR1 and CDR2: MGHDK, SYGVNS. The CDR3 reads CASSEGERDTEAFF. CDR3 nucleotide sequence: TGTGCCAGCAGTGAAGGAGAGCGGGACACTGAAGCTTTCTTT.